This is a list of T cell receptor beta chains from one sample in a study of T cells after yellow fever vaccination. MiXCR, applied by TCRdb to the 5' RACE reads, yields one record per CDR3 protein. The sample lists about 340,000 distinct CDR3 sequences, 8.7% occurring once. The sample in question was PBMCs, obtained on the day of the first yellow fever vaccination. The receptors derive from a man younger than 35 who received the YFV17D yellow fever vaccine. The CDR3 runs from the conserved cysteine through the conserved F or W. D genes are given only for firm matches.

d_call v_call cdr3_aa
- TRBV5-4 CASSSGLAREGNQPQHF
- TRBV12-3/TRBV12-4 CASSFREKLFF
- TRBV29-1 CSARIGTPTDTQYF
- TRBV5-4 CASSDWGQGTQYF
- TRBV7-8 CASSGQRQRNQPQHF
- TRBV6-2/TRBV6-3 CASSYRPGNTGELFF
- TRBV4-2 CASSQGSVTGPSGANVLTF
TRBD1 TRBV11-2 CASSFRTGPKNIQYF
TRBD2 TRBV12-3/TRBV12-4 CASSLIAGAYIQYF
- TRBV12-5 CATGNRNTIYF
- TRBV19 CASSMDRNIQYF
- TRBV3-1 CASSQDRGRGRETQYF
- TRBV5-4 CASSNKRTASTGELFF
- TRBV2 CASRPPDSNEQFF
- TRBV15 CATSSHGGTGEKLFF
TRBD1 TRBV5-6 CASSFANRGQIYGYTF
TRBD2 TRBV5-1 CASSEGAGAVEQFF
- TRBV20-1 CSARDLLGAGNIQYF
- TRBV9 CASSPSRAGATYEQYF
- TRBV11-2 CASSLDVNQPQHF
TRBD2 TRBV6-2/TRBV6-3 CASQLASGNNEQFF
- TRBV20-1 CSARDPLSGYGYTF
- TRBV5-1 CASSVGGRDSPLHF
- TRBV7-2 CATGRSGNTIYF
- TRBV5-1 CASSLTPSISSYNEQFF
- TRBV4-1 CASGDFRSAEAFF
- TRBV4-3 CASSARGESYNSPLHF
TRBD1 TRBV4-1 CASSQPGQGRNSPLHF
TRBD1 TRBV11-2 CASSFRGTGNIEAFF
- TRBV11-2 CASSLVRPFRPDTQYF
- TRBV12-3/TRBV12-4 CASSLLGDGSPLHF
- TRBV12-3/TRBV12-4 CASSSTSRRPHEQYF
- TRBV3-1 CASSQRLRGFNTGELFF
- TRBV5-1 CASSLVVTLSYNEQFF
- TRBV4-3 CASSQEIYSGANVLTF
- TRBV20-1 CSARVGSSYNSPLHF
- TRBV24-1 CATSDGYTDTQYF
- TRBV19 CASSMVRTDTQYF
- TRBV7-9 CASSKEEPGELFF
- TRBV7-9 CASSYRVQETQYF
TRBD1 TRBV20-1 CSARDPTGAWRTEAFF